The 16 T cell receptor beta chains reported below all come from one sample, sequenced in a study of monozygotic twins with inflammatory bowel disease. TCRdb reprocessed the 5' RACE reads and reports one entry per CDR3 protein, with no DNA. This table holds a few hundred thousand distinct CDR3 sequences. Source material: blood. The receptors stem from a human donor with ulcerative colitis or Crohn's disease, or a healthy co-twin of an affected twin (not recorded which).

The rearrangement uses TRBV20-1 and TRBJ2-7; the D call from TCRdb, TRBD1, cannot be confirmed without DNA. Germline assignment: CDR1 DFQATT and CDR2 SNEGSKA (reference sequence). The CDR3 spans 12 residues. The CDR3 region is CSVVGQGSEQYF.

CDR3 in amino acids: CASSLAGAARFLNTEAFF. The V call is TRBV5-1, the J call TRBJ1-1; absent DNA, TCRdb's TRBD1 call cannot be checked. Germline-derived CDR1 and CDR2 are SGHRS and YFSETQ. This CDR3 region has 18 residues. Using reference TRBV5-1 and TRBJ1-1 for the parts outside the CDR3, the full variable domain is KAGVTQTPRYLIKTRGQQVTLSCSPISGHRSVSWYQQTPGQGLQFLFEYFSETQRNKGNFPGRFSGRQFSNSRSEMNVSTLELGDSALYLCASSLAGAARFLNTEAFFGQGTRLTVV.

The J gene is TRBJ2-2, the V gene TRBV7-2. CDR3 length: 12 amino acids. From germline, CDR1 is SGHTA and CDR2 FQGNSA. CDR3 sequence: CASSLDVGELFF.

The genes are TRBV12-3 or TRBV12-4 and TRBJ1-6; the TCRdb call, TRBD1, lacks DNA for checking. CDR3 length: 14 amino acids. Here the CDR3 reads CASSLGTANSPLHF.

J is TRBJ2-3 and V is TRBV5-1. CDR1 and CDR2 from the germline V gene are SGHRS and YFSETQ. This CDR3 spans 16 amino acids. The CDR3 reads CASSLGAGPSTDTQYF.

The chain is built from TRBV7-3 and TRBJ2-1; absent DNA, TCRdb's TRBD2 call cannot be checked. This CDR3 is 15 amino acids long. Germline V lookup: CDR1 SGHTA, CDR2 FQGTGA. The CDR3 protein is CASSSLPGTANEQFF. Full variable domain (outside the CDR3, taken from reference TRBV7-3 and TRBJ2-1): GAGVSQTPSNKVTEKGKYVELRCDPISGHTALYWYRQSLGQGPEFLIYFQGTGAADDSGLPNDRFFAVRPEGSVSTLKIQRTERGDSAVYLCASSSLPGTANEQFFGPGTRLTVL.

The chain links TRBV5-5 to TRBJ1-1; checking the TCRdb D call of TRBD1 is not possible without DNA. The germline gives CDR1 SGHKS, CDR2 YYEKEE (reference sequence). This CDR3 is 13 amino acids long. The CDR3 sequence is CASSLLGHWTAPF.

V usage is TRBV9 and J usage is TRBJ1-3. From germline, CDR1 is SGDLS and CDR2 YYNGEE. CDR3 length: 16 amino acids. The CDR3 loop is CASSVDSLFSGNTIYF.

The chain joins TRBV19 to TRBJ2-4; TCRdb returns TRBD1, unconfirmable since there is no DNA. Germline V gene sequence: CDR1 LNHDA, CDR2 SQIVND (reference sequence). This CDR3 has 16 residues. CDR3 region: CASSLQGARTKNIQYF.

V is TRBV7-9 and J is TRBJ2-2; TCRdb proposes TRBD1, but this gene call is untestable without DNA. From germline, CDR1 is SEHNR and CDR2 FQNEAQ (reference sequence). This CDR3 has 16 amino acids. The CDR3 loop is CASSLFGGKNTGELFF.

This chain uses TRBV5-1 with TRBJ2-5; TCRdb names TRBD2, which stays unverified in the absence of DNA. Germline loops: CDR1 SGHRS, CDR2 YFSETQ. CDR3 length: 15 amino acids. The CDR3 loop is CASSLGLRGQETQYF.

This rearrangement joins TRBV10-3 to TRBJ2-2; lacking DNA, the TRBD2 call made by TCRdb goes unchecked. This CDR3 has 16 amino acids. Germline CDR1 reads ENHRY; CDR2 reads SYGVKD. The CDR3 region is CAISESSGGNTGELFF.

The rearrangement joins TRBV6-2 or TRBV6-3 to TRBJ2-3; TCRdb names TRBD1, which stays unverified in the absence of DNA. Germline V CDR1 and CDR2: MNHEY, SVGEGT. The CDR3 has 15 amino acids. The CDR3 reads CASSYPGTGVDTQYF.

The J gene is TRBJ2-1, the V gene TRBV20-1; the D gene TCRdb calls, TRBD1, cannot be checked with no DNA. Germline-derived CDR1 and CDR2 are DFQATT and SNEGSKA (reference sequence). The CDR3 has 11 residues. The CDR3 reads CTLGHYNEQFF.

V gene TRBV3-1 combines with J gene TRBJ1-2; TCRdb's D call of TRBD1 is untestable without DNA. The length of the CDR3 is 16 residues. The germline V gene has CDR1 LGHDT and CDR2 YNNKEL (reference sequence). CDR3 protein: CASSQDHSQGVGGYTF. Combining the CDR3 with reference TRBV3-1 and TRBJ1-2 gives the whole variable domain DTAVSQTPKYLVTQMGNDKSIKCEQNLGHDTMYWYKQDSKKFLKIMFSYNNKELIINETVPNRFSPKSPDKAHLNLHINSLELGDSAVYFCASSQDHSQGVGGYTFGSGTRLTVV.

The rearrangement links TRBV7-9 to TRBJ1-1; TCRdb gives TRBD1 as the D gene, but with no DNA this cannot be confirmed. Germline V CDR1 and CDR2: SEHNR, FQNEAQ (reference sequence). CDR3 size: 13 residues. The CDR3 here is CASSKTGNTEAFF.